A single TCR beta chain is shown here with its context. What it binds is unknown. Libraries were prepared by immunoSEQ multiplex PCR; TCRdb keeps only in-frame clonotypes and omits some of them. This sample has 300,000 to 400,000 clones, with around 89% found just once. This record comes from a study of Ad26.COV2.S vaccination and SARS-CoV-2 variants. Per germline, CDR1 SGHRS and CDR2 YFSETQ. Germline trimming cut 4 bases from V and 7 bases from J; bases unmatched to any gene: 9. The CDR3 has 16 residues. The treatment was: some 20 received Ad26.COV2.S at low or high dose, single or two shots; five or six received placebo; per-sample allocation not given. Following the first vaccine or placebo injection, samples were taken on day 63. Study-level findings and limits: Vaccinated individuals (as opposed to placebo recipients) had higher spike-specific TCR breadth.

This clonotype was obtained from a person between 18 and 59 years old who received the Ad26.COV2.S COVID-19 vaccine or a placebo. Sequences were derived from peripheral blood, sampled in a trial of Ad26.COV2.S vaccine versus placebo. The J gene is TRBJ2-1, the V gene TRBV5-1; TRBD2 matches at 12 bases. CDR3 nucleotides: TGCGCCAGCAGCCGCCTAGCGGGAGGGCCTAATAATGAGCAGTTCTTC. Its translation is CASSRLAGGPNNEQFF.